The clone carrying this T cell receptor (beta chain) was seen only a few times. A sample-barcoded 5' primer and a J-beta primer mix were used in a second PCR of roughly 7 to 11 cycles. Using its own MiXCR run on the 5' RACE reads, TCRdb lists one record per CDR3 protein. The sample contains approximately 1.5 million distinct CDR3 sequences, roughly 43% of which appear only once. These data are taken from a study of blood T cells in healthy people across ages. V was pared by 8 bases and J by 2 bases, with 5 bases between. Germline lookup yields CDR1 ENHRY and CDR2 SYGVKD. The CDR3 loop spans 11 amino acids.

The chain recombines TRBV10-3 with TRBJ2-3; D remains ambiguous. The clonotype originates from a woman between 18 and 30 years old in good health. The sequenced sample was blood. CDR3 protein: CAILNTDTQYF. CDR3 nucleotide sequence: TGTGCCATCCTAAACACAGATACGCAGTATTTT.